This T cell receptor beta chain originates from a study of beta chain features in type 1 diabetes. General observations from the study: Type 1 diabetes patients had VDJ junctions that carried fewer insertions and more deletions.

In the case of this clone: Its antigen is not identified.

Investigators reverse transcribed all isolated RNA, so they sequenced expressed TCRB transcripts. It was found that naive, central memory and regulatory T cell samples averaged about 3.57 million reads. Some clones are missing from TCRdb's copy, which holds only in-frame ones; the method was immunoSEQ multiplex PCR. The repertoire holds 37,000 or so clones, with around 48% as singletons. Between the trimmed V and J ends, which lost 5 bases and 4 bases, there was a span of 14 bases. Per the germline V gene, CDR1 is SEHNR and CDR2 is FQNEAQ (reference sequence). The CDR3 consists of 14 residues. The chain is built from TRBV7-9 and TRBJ1-2; no reliable D call. The receptor was isolated from a woman aged 18-29 years in good health. Sample: central memory CD4+ T cells from blood. The CDR3 loop reads CASSPSGVPYGYTF. The DNA for the CDR3 is TGTGCCAGCAGCCCAAGCGGGGTTCCCTATGGCTACACCTTC.